These 6 T cell receptor beta chains share one sample of origin, sequenced in a study of identical twins. Each CDR3 protein gets one entry after TCRdb re-called the 5' RACE reads with MiXCR. The sample gives about 190,000 distinct CDR3 sequences, approximately 15% of which show up once; 40% is in the top ten. The data also belong to a second study, concerning T cells expressing NK-cell markers.

The sample comprised CD8+ T cells sorted from blood. The receptors come from a woman younger than 35 in good health.

The rearrangement joins TRBV11-2 to TRBJ2-7; D not resolved. The CDR3 spans 15 residues. Germline loops: CDR1 SGHAT, CDR2 FQNNGV. The germline V and J ends were trimmed by 1 base and 1 base, with 11 bases remaining between them. CDR3 in amino acids: CASSLVGMRSYEQYF. In nucleotides, the CDR3 is TGTGCCAGCAGCTTAGTAGGGATGAGGTCCTACGAGCAGTACTTC.

This clonotype was recorded only once. V and J are TRBV6-2 or TRBV6-3 and TRBJ2-6; TRBD1 agrees at 10 bases. Germline trimming cut 8 bases from V and 0 bases from J; bases unmatched to any gene: 10. Germline-derived CDR1 and CDR2 are MNHEY and SVGEGT. The CDR3 is made up of 18 amino acids. Written as DNA, the CDR3 is TGTGCCAGCTGGTATCCCCGGGACAGGGGCTCTGGGGCCAACGTCCTGACTTTC. It is translated as CASWYPRDRGSGANVLTF.

The chain uses TRBV7-9 and TRBJ2-1, with unresolved D. V was pared by 8 bases and J by 0 bases, with 14 bases between. The CDR3 extends over 15 amino acids. Looked up from germline, CDR1 is SEHNR and CDR2 is FQNEAQ (reference sequence). CDR3 region: CASSPPTGSYNEQFF. In nucleotides, the CDR3 is TGTGCCAGCTCCCCCCCAACCGGCTCCTACAATGAGCAGTTCTTC.

This clonotype has more than one count but fewer than ten. DNA for the CDR3: TGCGCCAGCAGCAGGAGCGGGAGCGGCTTGAATGAGCAGTTCTTC. Amino acids: CASSRSGSGLNEQFF. The chain has TRBV5-1 and TRBJ2-1, with TRBD2 identical over 8 bases. Germline loops: CDR1 SGHRS, CDR2 YFSETQ. After removal of 4 bases from V and 7 bases from J, the junction contained 10 bases not matched to a gene. The CDR3 is made up of 15 amino acids.

This clonotype has a handful of counts. V gene TRBV20-1 combines with J gene TRBJ2-7, with D perhaps matching TRBD2 (6 bases). The germline V and J ends were trimmed by 7 bases and 0 bases, with 13 bases remaining between them. This CDR3 has 13 residues. CDR1 and CDR2 (germline): DFQATT, SNEGSKA (reference sequence). CDR3 in amino acids: CSVPGLSSYEQYF. In nucleotides, the CDR3 is TGCAGTGTCCCGGGACTTAGCTCCTACGAGCAGTACTTC.

This clonotype was recorded a few times. The genes are TRBV6-1 and TRBJ2-3, with 7 bases that match TRBD1. Per the germline V gene, CDR1 is MNHNS and CDR2 is SASEGT. Trimming took 0 bases from V and 3 from J; bases not matched to a gene: 0. CDR3 size: 14 residues. The CDR3 bases are TGTGCCAGCAGTGAAGCCAGGGGGACAGATACGCAGTATTTT. Its protein product is CASSEARGTDTQYF.